Each of the 24 T cell receptor beta chains below was sequenced from the same sample in a study of CD8 T cells in ankylosing spondylitis. TCRdb reprocessed the 5' RACE reads with MiXCR, giving one entry per CDR3 protein. The sample lists 200,000 to 300,000 distinct CDR3 sequences, 7.5% to 9% occurring once. The sequencing sample was made of blood, either unsorted or a sorted T cell fraction (not recorded which). The receptors were gathered from a male donor with ankylosing spondylitis or in good health (not recorded which).

This clonotype was found a few times. A much more abundant neighbour one base away suggests this may be a read error. J is TRBJ2-1 and V is TRBV7-9; 8 bases match TRBD2. The CDR3 consists of 16 residues. Germline CDR1 SEHNR, CDR2 FQNEAQ (reference sequence). The chain's CDR3 is CASSLITSGSYNEQLF. The CDR3 nucleotides read TGTGCCAGCAGCTTAATCACTAGCGGCTCCTACAATGAGCAGTTATTC.

The V and J genes are TRBV5-1 and TRBJ1-1, with D unresolved. V was cut by 2 bases and J by 1 base, with 15 bases left in between. Germline V gene data show CDR1 as SGHRS and CDR2 as YFSETQ. This CDR3 has 16 amino acids. CDR3 DNA sequence: TGCGCCAGCAGCTTTCCGGGCGCCCACGAGAACACTGAAGCTTTCTTT. The encoded protein is CASSFPGAHENTEAFF.

This chain joins TRBV15 and TRBJ1-4; D uncertain. The CDR3 has 11 amino acids. Deletions cut 0 bases from V and 15 bases from J, with 8 bases between. The germline V gene encodes CDR1 LNHNV and CDR2 YYDKDF (reference sequence). CDR3 nucleotide sequence: TGTGCCACCAGCAGAGATACCATGGTGTTTTTT. This codes for CATSRDTMVFF.

The table lists this clonotype with many counts. The chain has TRBV5-1 and TRBJ2-3, with 14 bases aligning to TRBD2. Germline CDR1 and CDR2: SGHRS and YFSETQ. V shed 3 bases and J 6 bases; nucleotides not matched to a gene: 9. The CDR3 is made up of 17 amino acids. The CDR3 protein is CASSWGLAGDRIDTQYF. The CDR3 DNA reads as TGCGCCAGCAGCTGGGGACTAGCGGGGGACCGCATTGATACGCAGTATTTT.

The chain combines TRBV11-2 with TRBJ2-3; no clear D. The V gene lost 5 bases and the J gene lost 3 bases, with 9 bases spanning the gap. The CDR3 extends over 13 amino acids. Germline V gene lookup returns CDR1 SGHAT and CDR2 FQNNGV. CDR3 nucleotides: TGTGCCAGCAGCACCCTGACAACAGATACGCAGTATTTT. Residues: CASSTLTTDTQYF.

The genes are TRBV24-1 and TRBJ1-4, with unresolved D. The V gene's germline CDR1 is KGHDR and CDR2 SFDVKD. There are 12 residues in the CDR3. V was trimmed by 2 bases and J by 8 bases, leaving 5 bases between them. CDR3 sequence reads: CATSDSTEKLFF. As DNA, the CDR3 is TGTGCCACCAGTGATTCTACCGAAAAACTGTTTTTT.

The table lists this clonotype with many counts. V and J are TRBV20-1 and TRBJ2-7, with 10 bases matching TRBD1. This CDR3 has 13 residues. Trimming took 5 bases from V and 4 from J; bases not matched to a gene: 5. The germline V gene encodes CDR1 DFQATT and CDR2 SNEGSKA (reference sequence). CDR3 sequence: CSADRDRGYEQYF. The CDR3 DNA reads as TGCAGTGCTGACCGGGACAGGGGTTACGAGCAGTACTTC.

This clonotype was picked up many times. The V gene is TRBV29-1, the J gene TRBJ2-3, with TRBD1 matching 7 bases. The CDR3 runs to 13 residues. J gave up 1 base and V 6 bases, and 4 bases lay outside the gene matches. Germline loops: CDR1 SQVTM, CDR2 ANQGSEA. CDR3 coding DNA: TGCAGCGTCTCGGGACAGCGCACAGATACGCAGTATTTT. It is translated as CSVSGQRTDTQYF.

The V gene is TRBV5-1, the J gene TRBJ1-2, with D hard to call. This CDR3 contains 13 residues. Germline CDR1 SGHRS, CDR2 YFSETQ. Trimming took off 4 bases at V and 6 bases at J, with 13 bases between the two ends. The CDR3 nucleotides are TGCGCCAGCAGCCTGTCTTTAGGTGATGGCTACACCTTC. This gives the protein CASSLSLGDGYTF.

In this sample, this clonotype turned up many times. The V and J genes are TRBV24-1 and TRBJ2-7, with D unclear. The J call is doubtful: the DNA matches TRBJ2-4 better. Germline V gene data show CDR1 as KGHDR and CDR2 as SFDVKD. The CDR3 totals 13 residues. The CDR3 DNA reads as TGTGCCACCAGTGATCCGCTGGCCAGCATTCAGTACTTC. Protein product: CATSDPLASIQYF.

This clonotype was recorded at least ten times. This chain's CDR3 is CSVEAGQGLDTQYF. The DNA of the CDR3 is TGCAGCGTTGAAGCAGGACAGGGGTTGGATACGCAGTATTTT. This chain joins TRBV29-1 and TRBJ2-3, with 9 positions matching TRBD1. J was trimmed by 6 bases and V by 1 base; bases with no gene match: 5. The CDR3 is 14 residues long. Germline V gene data show CDR1 as SQVTM and CDR2 as ANQGSEA.

This clonotype was picked up many times. The rearrangement uses TRBV30 and TRBJ2-1; D gene uncertain. V shed 0 bases and J shed 8 bases, with 5 bases lying between them. CDR1 and CDR2 (germline): GTSNPN, SVGIG (reference sequence). This CDR3 comprises 11 residues. The CDR3 region has the DNA TGTGCCTGGAGTGTAAGCGATGAGCAGTTCTTC. Its protein is CAWSVSDEQFF.

This clonotype was seen only a few times. The chain carries TRBV7-8 and TRBJ2-1, with a weak D call TRBD1 (6 bases). The CDR3 is 14 residues long. Germline-derived CDR1 and CDR2 are SGHVS and FQNEAQ. V lost 5 bases and J lost 3, with 11 bases in between. DNA for the CDR3: TGTGCCAGCAGCCCGAGGACAGTCTACAATGAGCAGTTCTTC. It is translated as CASSPRTVYNEQFF.

This clonotype was recorded at least ten times. The rearrangement joins TRBV30 to TRBJ2-2; TRBD1 is a possible D gene (5 bases). Germline CDR1 and CDR2: GTSNPN and SVGIG (reference sequence). This CDR3 is built from 14 residues. With 3 bases removed from V and 2 bases from J, the gap between germline ends came to 10 bases. DNA of the CDR3: TGTGCCTGGAGCTCAGGGATTAACACCGGGGAGCTGTTTTTT. Amino acid sequence: CAWSSGINTGELFF.

In this sample, this clonotype turned up many times. V and J are TRBV20-1 and TRBJ2-7; 8 bases are a match to TRBD2. Losses at the gene ends were 3 bases for V and 3 bases for J; bases not matched to a gene: 7. In germline, CDR1 is DFQATT, CDR2 SNEGSKA (reference sequence). The CDR3 extends over 14 amino acids. The CDR3 loop is CSARVPSGFYEQYF. In nucleotides, the CDR3 is TGCAGTGCTAGGGTCCCTAGCGGGTTCTACGAGCAGTACTTC.

The chain couples TRBV2 to TRBJ1-2; 12 bases align to TRBD1. The CDR3 has 15 amino acids. V lost 5 bases and J lost 4; bases outside the gene matches: 5. Germline CDR1 reads SNHLY; CDR2 reads FYNNEI. CDR3 in amino acids: CASSQEGQGAYGYTF. CDR3 sequence (DNA): TGTGCCAGCAGTCAGGAGGGACAGGGGGCCTATGGCTACACCTTC. The complete variable domain, with remaining parts taken from reference TRBV2 and TRBJ1-2, reads EPEVTQTPSHQVTQMGQEVILRCVPISNHLYFYWYRQILGQKVEFLVSFYNNEISEKSEIFDDQFSVERPDGSNFTLKIRSTKLEDSAMYFCASSQEGQGAYGYTFGSGTRLTVV.

This chain links TRBV20-1 with TRBJ2-7; tentative D call: TRBD1 (6 bases). The CDR3 sequence is 13 residues long. Trimming shortened V by 5 bases and J by 7 bases, and 18 bases separated the two germline ends. CDR1 and CDR2 from the germline V gene are DFQATT and SNEGSKA (reference sequence). The CDR3 DNA follows: TGCAGTGCTTCCAGGTCCCAGGGGTATGAGCAGTACTTC. It is translated as CSASRSQGYEQYF.

This clonotype occurred a few times. This chain connects TRBV30 to TRBJ2-3; D might be TRBD1 (6 bases). This CDR3 is 14 amino acids long. CDR1 and CDR2 (germline): GTSNPN, SVGIG (reference sequence). V was pared by 5 bases and J by 0 bases, with 12 bases between. The chain's CDR3 is CAWGYRVSTDTQYF. The CDR3 bases are TGTGCCTGGGGGTACAGGGTCAGCACAGATACGCAGTATTTT.

The chain recombines TRBV7-9 with TRBJ1-1; D ambiguous. With 3 bases removed from V and 4 bases from J, the gap between germline ends came to 9 bases. Germline V gives CDR1 SEHNR, CDR2 FQNEAQ (reference sequence). This CDR3 comprises 13 residues. The CDR3 bases are TGTGCCAGCAGCTTTCCTTGGGGCACTGAAGCTTTCTTT. Protein product: CASSFPWGTEAFF.

This clonotype was detected many times. The chain uses TRBV6-1 and TRBJ2-7; 9 nucleotides align to TRBD1. The ends lost 6 bases at V and 5 bases at J; junction bases unmatched: 8. The CDR3 extends over 14 amino acids. From germline, CDR1 is MNHNS and CDR2 SASEGT. The CDR3 DNA reads TGTGCCAGCAGCTCCGGACAGGGGAGCCACGAGCAGTACTTC. This gives the protein CASSSGQGSHEQYF.

As concerns this clonotype: With a much larger clone just one base away, this may be a read error. CDR3 loop: CRARIKVPTSEQFF. The CDR3 nucleotides read TGCCGTGCTAGGATCAAAGTTCCGACGAGTGAGCAGTTCTTC. The chain is built from TRBV20-1 and TRBJ2-1, with D unresolved. CDR3 size: 14 residues. Looked up from germline, CDR1 is DFQATT and CDR2 is SNEGSKA (reference sequence).

This clonotype came up many times. The genes are TRBV4-1 and TRBJ2-1; TRBD2 aligns across 8 bases. This CDR3 is built from 17 residues. Germline V gene data show CDR1 as MGHRA and CDR2 as YSYEKL. V trimming: 4 bases; J trimming: 7 bases; junction bases outside the gene matches: 15. This CDR3 is CASSPSPGAGRGNEQFF. The DNA of the CDR3 is TGCGCCAGCAGCCCTTCTCCTGGGGCCGGGAGGGGAAATGAGCAGTTCTTC.

This clonotype was recorded at least ten times. The gene calls are TRBV20-1 and TRBJ2-7; tentative D call: TRBD2 (6 bases). In germline, CDR1 is DFQATT, CDR2 SNEGSKA (reference sequence). This CDR3 has 14 residues. Trimming cost V 3 bases and J 4 bases, with 16 bases left between them. The CDR3 protein is CSASPAGLLYEQYF. The CDR3, as DNA: TGCAGTGCTAGCCCGGCGGGACTTCTATACGAGCAGTACTTC.

This clonotype was seen repeatedly, ten times or more. This chain links TRBV19 with TRBJ1-2; possible D gene TRBD1, 5 bases. CDR1 and CDR2 from the germline V gene are LNHDA and SQIVND (reference sequence). The CDR3 is made up of 14 amino acids. V lost 8 bases and J lost 4, with 17 bases in between. The CDR3 sequence is CASWFQDRSYGYTF. In DNA form, the CDR3 reads TGTGCCAGTTGGTTTCAAGACAGATCCTATGGCTACACCTTC.